This is a list of T cell receptor beta chains from one sample in a study of graft-versus-host responses after intestinal transplantation. For these TCRs, the target antigens are not known. Measured with immunoSEQ multiplex PCR; TCRdb has only the in-frame clones, and not every one. The sample lists some 140,000 clones, around 90% seen once, with around 0.2% in the top ten. This material consisted of unstimulated CD4+ T cells sorted from spleen or lymph node cells, taken before intestinal transplant. These receptors were obtained from a human donor who received an intestinal transplant. The CDR3 runs from the conserved cysteine through the conserved F or W. The D gene is left open where the match is weak. Rows may omit the clone size; those that give it use once, few, many or a size class.

clone size	V gene	J gene	D gene	CDR3 DNA	CDR3 protein
-	TRBV28	TRBJ2-1	TRBD2	TGTGCCAGCAGGCCTAGCGGGATTAAAAGTGATGAGCAGTTCTTC	CASRPSGIKSDEQFF
-	TRBV10-3	TRBJ2-2	TRBD2	TGTGCCAGTAAACCGGGACTAGCGAAGGCCGGGGAGCTGTTTTTT	CASKPGLAKAGELFF
-	TRBV23-1	TRBJ2-2	-	TGCGCCAGCAGTCAATCGAACACCGGGGAGCTGTTTTTT	CASSQSNTGELFF
-	TRBV4-1	TRBJ1-1	-	TGCGCCAGCAGCCAAGCCCCTAGCAACGCGGGAACTGAAGCTTTCTTT	CASSQAPSNAGTEAFF
once	TRBV14	TRBJ2-5	TRBD1	TGTGCCAGCAGCCAAGCCCGGACAGGGGGAGAGACCCAGTACTTC	CASSQARTGGETQYF
once	TRBV4-3	TRBJ2-7	-	TGCGCCAGCAGCCAAGATCGCTCTACCTACGAGCAGTACTTC	CASSQDRSTYEQYF
-	TRBV9	TRBJ2-3	-	TGTGCCAGCAGCGTAAGGAATTCCTTCACAGATACGCAGTATTTT	CASSVRNSFTDTQYF
-	TRBV7-2	TRBJ1-5	-	TGTGCCAGCAGCTTAGGGGACATTAGCAATCAGCCCCAGCATTTT	CASSLGDISNQPQHF
-	TRBV29-1	TRBJ2-7	TRBD2	TGCAGCGGCTTAGGAGCGGGAGGGCCTTACGAGCAGTACTTC	CSGLGAGGPYEQYF
once	TRBV5-1	TRBJ2-2	TRBD1	TGCGCCAGCAGCTTAAGGGACAGCACCTTCGCTAACACCGGGGAGCTGTTTTTT	CASSLRDSTFANTGELFF
once	TRBV5-1	TRBJ1-6	-	TGCGCCAGCAGCCTCGGACTCAATTCACCCCTCCACTTT	CASSLGLNSPLHF
-	TRBV19	TRBJ2-6	-	TGTGCCAGTAGTAGCAGGCCAGGGGCCAACGTCCTGACTTTC	CASSSRPGANVLTF
once	TRBV5-4	TRBJ1-1	TRBD1	TGTGCCAGCAGCTTAGAACAGGGGCAAGCTTTCTTT	CASSLEQGQAFF
-	TRBV10-3	TRBJ2-1	TRBD2	TGTGCCATCATCCTTAGCGGGAGGTATAATGAGCAGTTCTTC	CAIILSGRYNEQFF
-	TRBV30	TRBJ2-1	TRBD2	TGTGCCTGGAGTGTTCGGCGGACTAGCGGGAGTTTGGGTGAGCAGTTCTTC	CAWSVRRTSGSLGEQFF
few	TRBV11-2	TRBJ2-7	TRBD1	TGTGCCAGCAGCTTAGATGGGACAGGCTCCTACGAGCAGTACTTC	CASSLDGTGSYEQYF
-	TRBV19	TRBJ2-1	-	TGTGCCAGTTCGACCCCCCGGGAGTCCAATGAGCAGTTCTTC	CASSTPRESNEQFF
-	TRBV7-3	TRBJ2-5	-	TGTGCCAGCAGCCAATCCGGGGCTCGAGAGACCCAGTACTTC	CASSQSGARETQYF
-	TRBV30	TRBJ1-5	-	TGTGCCTGGAGTGTAGGTGAGGATCAGCCCCAGCATTTT	CAWSVGEDQPQHF
-	TRBV6-1	TRBJ2-7	TRBD1	TGTGCCAGCAGAACAGGGGAAAGGTACGAGCAGTACTTC	CASRTGERYEQYF
-	TRBV6-6	TRBJ2-7	TRBD1	TGTGCCAGCAGTCCCCGCGCCCGGACAGGGTCCTACGAGCAGTACTTC	CASSPRARTGSYEQYF
-	TRBV9	TRBJ1-4	-	TGTGCCAGCAGCGTAGGGGACGGGGATGAAAAACTGTTTTTT	CASSVGDGDEKLFF
-	TRBV29-1	TRBJ2-1	TRBD2	TGCAGCACGACGGGACTAGCGGGGAGCTCCTACAATGAGCAGTTCTTC	CSTTGLAGSSYNEQFF
-	TRBV14	TRBJ2-1	TRBD2	TGTGCCAGCAGCCAAGGTAGTGCGGGAGTACCCTCCTACAATGAGCAGTTCTTC	CASSQGSAGVPSYNEQFF
few	TRBV28	TRBJ2-1	-	TGTGCCAGCAGCCATGCCCGGTCTAGCGATGAGCAGTTCTTC	CASSHARSSDEQFF
-	TRBV9	TRBJ2-3	-	TGTGCCAGCAGCGTAGGAGCGGCTTCTAGCACAGATACGCAGTATTTT	CASSVGAASSTDTQYF
-	TRBV7-3	TRBJ2-1	TRBD2	TGTGCCAGCAGCTTAGGAGCGGGAGGGCCCTCCTACAATGAGCAGTTCTTC	CASSLGAGGPSYNEQFF
once	TRBV5-5	TRBJ2-1	TRBD1	TGTGCCAGCAGCACCGAACAGGGGGGACTCTACAATGAGCAGTTCTTC	CASSTEQGGLYNEQFF
-	TRBV7-3	TRBJ1-1	-	TGTGCCAGCAGCCGCGACAGGACCACTGAAGCCTTCTTT	CASSRDRTTEAFF
-	TRBV4-1	TRBJ1-4	-	TGCGCCAGCAGCCTGCAGGGCCCACAAGCAACTAATGAAAAACTGTTTTTT	CASSLQGPQATNEKLFF
-	TRBV5-4	TRBJ2-3	TRBD2	TGTGCCAGCAGCGCTCAACTAGCGGGAGGAGGGCACACAGATACGCAGTATTTT	CASSAQLAGGGHTDTQYF
-	TRBV12-5	TRBJ2-1	-	TGTGCTAGTGGTTTTAGGCCAGACAATGAGCAGTTCTTC	CASGFRPDNEQFF
few	TRBV5-4	TRBJ1-2	-	TGTGCCAGCAGCTTGGTGGGGGACTATGGCTACACCTTC	CASSLVGDYGYTF
once	TRBV5-1	TRBJ1-4	-	TGCGCCAGCAGCTTGGAGGCGTCAACTAATGAAAAACTGTTTTTT	CASSLEASTNEKLFF
-	TRBV30	TRBJ2-7	-	TGTGCCTGGAGTGTCGGGATAGCGCACGAGCAGTACTTC	CAWSVGIAHEQYF
-	TRBV27	TRBJ2-3	-	TGTGCCAGCAGTTTATTGGTTGGGCTAGGACGCGATACGCAGTATTTT	CASSLLVGLGRDTQYF
-	TRBV6-4	TRBJ2-3	TRBD2	TGTGCCAGCAGTGACCCACTAGCGGGAGGGGGGGACACAGATACGCAGTATTTT	CASSDPLAGGGDTDTQYF
-	TRBV4-2	TRBJ2-7	TRBD1	TGTGCCAGCAGCCAAGAGGGGACAGCCGGCTACGAGCAGTACTTC	CASSQEGTAGYEQYF
-	TRBV6-1	TRBJ2-7	TRBD2	TGTGCCAGCAGTGTTTCCCCCGGGGGACTAGCGGCCTACGAGCAGTACTTC	CASSVSPGGLAAYEQYF
-	TRBV6-5	TRBJ2-2	-	TGTGCCAGCAGGAACGGACTATTAAACACCGGGGAGCTGTTTTTT	CASRNGLLNTGELFF
-	TRBV25-1	TRBJ1-2	-	TGTGCCAGCAGTGAATATATGGGGGACACTTATGGCTACACCTTC	CASSEYMGDTYGYTF
-	TRBV11-2	TRBJ2-5	-	TGTGCCAGCAGCCCCCGGGGGTGGCAAGAGACCCAGTACTTC	CASSPRGWQETQYF
-	TRBV28	TRBJ1-5	-	TGTGCCAGCAGTTTAGCTCAGGGCTCCAATCAGCCCCAGCATTTT	CASSLAQGSNQPQHF
-	TRBV6-1	TRBJ1-3	-	TGTGCCAGCAGTGAAGCCCCCCCAGGATCTGGAAACACCATATATTTT	CASSEAPPGSGNTIYF
-	TRBV5-1	TRBJ1-1	TRBD1	TGCGCCAGCAGCTTGGTCGGCCAGGGGGCTTATGAAGCTTTCTTT	CASSLVGQGAYEAFF
-	TRBV2	TRBJ2-1	TRBD2	TGTGCCACCAAGATACTAGCGGGAGGTTCGAGTGAGCAGTTCTTC	CATKILAGGSSEQFF